The 13 T cell receptor beta chains presented below share a single source sample, sequenced in a study of T-cell reconstitution after alpha-beta-depleted transplantation in children. TCRbeta library construction was performed incorporating unique molecular identifiers. TCRdb analysed the PCR reads with MiXCR anew, one entry per CDR3 protein. The data hold about 180,000 distinct CDR3 sequences, with approximately 10% observed a single time. Sequencing was performed on PBMCs, taken before TCRalphabeta/CD19-depleted stem cell transplant. Receptors were obtained from a boy aged 2 to 10 with acute myeloid leukemia, due to receive a stem cell transplant.

This clonotype was seen many times. J is TRBJ1-6 and V is TRBV7-9; the D gene is possibly TRBD1 (6 bases). CDR3 size: 16 residues. V was trimmed by 1 base and J by 3 bases, leaving 10 bases between them. Germline V lookup: CDR1 SEHNR, CDR2 FQNEAQ (reference sequence). CDR3 protein: CASSLGRDIYNSPLHF. In DNA form, the CDR3 reads TGTGCCAGCAGCTTAGGCCGGGACATCTATAATTCACCCCTCCACTTT.

This clonotype was picked up many times. The CDR3 nucleotides read TGCGCCAGCTCCAGCGGGAGTTTGTGGGAGACCCAGTACTTC. It yields the protein CASSSGSLWETQYF. The V and J genes are TRBV4-1 and TRBJ2-5; TRBD2 agrees at 8 bases. The V and J ends lost 8 bases and 5 bases, in that order; junction bases with no gene match: 10. Germline V lookup: CDR1 MGHRA, CDR2 YSYEKL. The CDR3 is made up of 14 amino acids.

This clonotype was observed many times. V and J are TRBV3-1 and TRBJ1-5; D is possibly TRBD1 (5 bases). The V gene lost 4 bases and the J gene lost 9 bases, with 16 bases spanning the gap. This CDR3 is 14 amino acids long. Germline V gene data show CDR1 as LGHDT and CDR2 as YNNKEL (reference sequence). DNA for the CDR3: TGTGCCAGCAGCCCCTCAGGGAGCAGGTCGCCCCAGCATTTT. Translating it yields CASSPSGSRSPQHF.

V and J are TRBV6-1 and TRBJ2-1, with 12 positions matching TRBD2. Germline-derived CDR1 and CDR2 are MNHNS and SASEGT. The CDR3 sequence is 14 residues long. The V segment lost 6 bases and the J segment 5 bases; nucleotides outside the gene matches: 2. The CDR3 loop is CASRASGGDNEQFF. The CDR3 DNA reads as TGTGCCAGCAGAGCTAGCGGGGGGGACAATGAGCAGTTCTTC.

Ten or more counts support this clonotype. The chain links TRBV5-1 to TRBJ1-2, with 7 bases aligning to TRBD1. Germline V CDR1 and CDR2: SGHRS, YFSETQ. Trimming removed 0 bases from V and 2 bases from J; junction bases left unmatched: 13. This CDR3 comprises 18 residues. The CDR3 DNA is TGCGCCAGCAGCTTGGCCGGTGCGCAGACAGGGTCAAACTATGGCTACACCTTC. This sequence encodes CASSLAGAQTGSNYGYTF. The full variable domain, rest sourced from reference TRBV5-1 and TRBJ1-2, is KAGVTQTPRYLIKTRGQQVTLSCSPISGHRSVSWYQQTPGQGLQFLFEYFSETQRNKGNFPGRFSGRQFSNSRSEMNVSTLELGDSALYLCASSLAGAQTGSNYGYTFGSGTRLTVV.

This clonotype has ten or more counts. V usage is TRBV7-9 and J usage is TRBJ2-1; 9 nucleotides match TRBD1. With 3 bases clipped from V and 4 bases from J, the junction kept 10 bases outside the gene matches. Germline CDR1 is SEHNR and CDR2 is FQNEAQ (reference sequence). The CDR3 contains 17 residues. This chain's CDR3 is CASSFPWTGAFYNEQFF. For the CDR3, the DNA is TGTGCCAGCAGCTTCCCGTGGACAGGGGCCTTTTACAATGAGCAGTTCTTC.

This clonotype was found many times. The rearrangement joins TRBV29-1 to TRBJ1-2; maybe TRBD1 (6 bases). The CDR3 covers 11 residues. From germline, CDR1 is SQVTM and CDR2 ANQGSEA. Trimming pared 5 bases from V and 7 bases from J, leaving 11 bases between. The CDR3 sequence: CSVFTGSGYTF. CDR3 sequence (DNA): TGCAGCGTTTTTACAGGGTCTGGCTACACCTTC.

This clonotype was detected ten times or more. The rearrangement uses TRBV20-1 and TRBJ1-1; D is unresolved. The germline CDR1 and CDR2 sequences are DFQATT and SNEGSKA (reference sequence). The CDR3 totals 15 residues. V was trimmed by 4 bases and J by 1 base, leaving 16 bases between them. This CDR3 is CSATRTPLGNTEAFF. The CDR3, as DNA: TGCAGTGCTACCCGGACTCCCCTCGGGAACACTGAAGCTTTCTTT.

This clonotype was observed at least ten times. The CDR3 protein is CASQTPGLAGGSDEQFF. The CDR3 coding sequence is TGTGCCAGCCAAACCCCGGGACTAGCGGGAGGGTCGGATGAGCAGTTCTTC. The chain combines TRBV28 with TRBJ2-1; 16 bases map to TRBD2. Trimming cost V 8 bases and J 8 bases; bases outside gene matches: 12. Germline V gene lookup returns CDR1 MDHEN and CDR2 SYDVKM. The CDR3 runs 17 residues.

Many counts were recorded for this clonotype. The genes are TRBV7-9 and TRBJ1-6; D gene ambiguous. Trimming shortened V by 11 bases and J by 6 bases, and 17 bases separated the two germline ends. The germline V gene encodes CDR1 SEHNR and CDR2 FQNEAQ (reference sequence). The CDR3 is 14 residues long. This CDR3 reads CAGSGESINSPLHF. CDR3 nucleotides: TGTGCCGGAAGCGGTGAGAGTATTAATTCACCCCTCCACTTT.

This clonotype was observed many times. The chain employs TRBV7-2 and TRBJ2-3; 9 nucleotides align to TRBD2. The CDR3 contains 15 residues. Germline CDR1 and CDR2: SGHTA and FQGNSA. V lost 5 bases to trimming and J lost 5 bases; unmatched junction nucleotides: 8. The CDR3 protein is CASSPFSGGQDTQYF. The CDR3 DNA sequence: TGTGCCAGCAGCCCGTTTAGCGGGGGCCAAGATACGCAGTATTTT.

This clonotype was recorded many times. V and J are TRBV5-1 and TRBJ2-2; 8 bases fit TRBD1. The germline gives CDR1 SGHRS, CDR2 YFSETQ. The CDR3 sequence is 17 residues long. V gave up 3 bases and J gave up 5 bases; unmatched junction bases: 12. CDR3 nucleotide sequence: TGCGCCAGCAGCTGGATACCCGACAGGGGAGAGACCGGGGAGCTGTTTTTT. Amino acids: CASSWIPDRGETGELFF.

The chain links TRBV7-2 to TRBJ2-7, with D possibly TRBD2 on 6 matching bases. Germline CDR1 is SGHTA and CDR2 is FQGNSA. This CDR3 is 14 amino acids long. With 3 bases removed from V and 4 bases from J, the gap between germline ends came to 13 bases. CDR3 bases: TGTGCCAGCAGCTTCCCGACTAGTTGGTACGAGCAGTACGTC. Translated, it gives CASSFPTSWYEQYV.